These 7 T cell receptor beta chains originate from one sample sequenced in a study of beta chain features in type 1 diabetes. General study points: In every one of the four CD4+ subsets, TCRB CDR3s were moderately but significantly shorter in Type 1 diabetes patients.

The whole isolated RNA underwent reverse transcription, so sequencing captured expressed TCRB transcripts. Here immunoSEQ multiplex PCR was the method, and the copy in TCRdb shows in-frame clones only, minus some. The data contain around 710,000 clones, around 12% of them singletons. No antigen has been assigned to these receptors. The sample was naive CD4+ T cells from blood. The receptors derive from a young man with type 1 diabetes.

V usage is TRBV30 and J usage is TRBJ1-2; tentative D call: TRBD1 (5 bases). Germline values: CDR1 GTSNPN, CDR2 SVGIG (reference sequence). The CDR3 is 14 amino acids. Trimming took off 2 bases at V and 4 bases at J, with 14 bases between the two ends. CDR3 in DNA: TGTGCCTGGAGTCCAATGACAGCCTTCTATGGCTACACCTTC. Translation gives CAWSPMTAFYGYTF.

This clone was picked up a small number of times. The genes are TRBV19 and TRBJ1-4, with 7 bases fitting TRBD1. The CDR3 extends over 13 amino acids. With 9 bases clipped from V and 3 bases from J, the junction kept 4 bases outside the gene matches. Germline CDR1 LNHDA, CDR2 SQIVND (reference sequence). This CDR3 reads CASKDRSNEKLFF. The CDR3 region has the DNA TGTGCCAGCAAGGACAGGTCTAATGAAAAACTGTTTTTT.

The CDR3 is CASSPRDYGINEQFF. The CDR3 nucleotides are TGTGCCAGCAGCCCCCGGGACTATGGGATCAATGAGCAGTTCTTC. The chain recombines TRBV11-2 with TRBJ2-1; 7 nucleotides agree with TRBD2. The V gene end was trimmed by 5 bases and the J gene end by 6 bases; junction bases not matched to a gene: 10. CDR1 and CDR2 (germline): SGHAT, FQNNGV. CDR3 length: 15 residues.

This clone was observed a few times. The chain uses TRBV28 and TRBJ2-7, with 10 bases lining up with TRBD1. The V gene end was trimmed by 4 bases and the J gene end by 2 bases; junction bases not matched to a gene: 5. CDR1 and CDR2 from the germline V gene are MDHEN and SYDVKM. The CDR3 has 15 residues. In nucleotides, the CDR3 is TGTGCCAGCAGTTCGGGACAGGGGACCCCCTACGAGCAGTACTTC. It encodes CASSSGQGTPYEQYF.

This chain uses TRBV10-3 with TRBJ2-7, with 12 bases lining up with TRBD1. There are 17 residues in the CDR3. Germline CDR1 ENHRY, CDR2 SYGVKD. Trimming removed 2 bases from V and 3 bases from J; junction bases left unmatched: 8. The CDR3 region is CAISEGTGGIKSYEQYF. The CDR3 DNA is TGTGCCATCAGTGAGGGGACAGGGGGCATAAAGAGCTACGAGCAGTACTTC.

The genes are TRBV9 and TRBJ2-3; maybe TRBD2 (6 bases). Trimming left V 4 bases short and J 4 bases short, with 13 bases between. The CDR3 consists of 14 residues. CDR1 is SGDLS and CDR2 is YYNGEE in the germline V gene. The CDR3 DNA sequence: TGTGCCAGCAGCCCCCGGGACTTCTCAGATACGCAGTATTTT. Its protein is CASSPRDFSDTQYF.

A few counts support this clone. The DNA for the CDR3 is TGTGCCAGCAGCCCCGAGGGCCCCGAGCAGTACTTC. It is translated as CASSPEGPEQYF. The V call is TRBV7-9, the J call TRBJ2-7, with a possible D match to TRBD2 (5 bases). V lost 5 bases to trimming and J lost 6 bases, with 11 bases between them. The CDR3 has 12 residues. Germline V gene lookup returns CDR1 SEHNR and CDR2 FQNEAQ (reference sequence).